This TCR beta chain was captured in a study of T cells in Graves' hyperthyroidism and ophthalmopathy. Diagnostic assessment was based on clinical symptoms, serum thyroxine and TRAb, thyroid ultrasound and orbital computed tomography. V trimming: 3 bases; J trimming: 4 bases; junction bases outside the gene matches: 5. CDR1 is MGHDK, CDR2 SYGVNS, per germline. The length of the CDR3 is 14 residues. The investigators amplified TCR beta CDR3 regions from RNA transcripts. During a first-round RT-PCR of the TCR CDR3, the HTBI primer set was used. TCRdb re-analysed the multiplex PCR reads in MiXCR, keeping a single row per CDR3 protein. Among around 570,000 distinct CDR3 sequences listed, 15% to 20% were seen once.

The chain uses TRBV25-1 and TRBJ2-7; 8 bases map to TRBD1. The TCR sequence derives from a man between 35 and 55 years old with Graves' ophthalmopathy. The sequenced sample was blood. The CDR3 bases are TGTGCCAGCAGTGACAGGGGGCTAGGGTACGAGCAGTACTTC. The encoded protein is CASSDRGLGYEQYF.